This T cell receptor (beta chain) is drawn from a study of blood T cell repertoires in COVID-19 (dated by TCRdb to the early 2020s). About the full investigation: Collaborator samples came from the United States, Italy and Spain and covered acute and convalescent phases of COVID-19. Samples came from the ongoing ImmuneRACE study (first 160 participants) plus 1,254 subjects from 6 global collaborators. Where available, HLA class I and class II types were taken from metadata supplied by the sample provider and were not determined by assay-based typing. A freely available public database, intended as a resource for researchers studying the immune response to SARS-CoV-2, is where the repertoires were released. The material from the prospective study consisted of cDNA or gDNA derived from T cells, B-cell-depleted T cells, or PBMCs. The sample metadata nearly always contained a de-identified subject ID, COVID-19 status, age in years and sex. The dataset comprised deeply sampled blood TCRbeta repertoires from subjects exposed to, actively infected with, or recovered from COVID-19. The full study reports these points: The quantity of clinical and demographic metadata differed by source and by participant and was supplied without curation.

Per the germline V gene, SGHVS is the CDR1 and FQNEAQ is the CDR2. The CDR3 spans 15 residues, from the cysteine through the phenylalanine. The DNA shown is the 45-base CDR3, in frame from base 1. V is trimmed back by 2 bases and J by 3 bases, and the junction contains 3 bases that no gene match accounts for. TCRbeta CDR3 regions were amplified from genomic DNA using the immunoSEQ Assay, a bias-controlled multiplex PCR. Concerning the study's data processing: Nucleated cell counts per sample were estimated from amplification of reference gene primers within the assay. To quantify the absolute abundance of each unique TCRbeta CDR3 rearrangement, sequence reads were collapsed and filtered. For each sample, productive Simpson clonality was calculated by taking the square root of Simpson's diversity index across productive rearrangements. TCRdb's version of the immuneACCESS table is confined to in-frame rearrangements and falls short of the full clone set. An unresolved V gene accounts for under half of the shortfall where checked; the remainder is of unknown origin. V and J calls and clone size follow that table, whereas D and trimming were derived from the DNA. The sample table contains 63,000 or so clones; only one count was recorded for about 81% of them. Together, the top ten hold 9% to 15% of the sample.

Collaborating institutions collected whole blood in K2EDTA tubes following their own protocols. Collaborator samples were shipped for TCRbeta analysis as frozen whole blood, isolated PBMCs, or DNA extracted from either sample type. A note on this clone: Its target antigen remains unknown. No much larger clone exists at a distance of one base, and base qualities are not known.

The TCR sequence derives from a human donor in a cohort sampled during active COVID-19. The chain employs TRBV7-8 and TRBJ1-2, with TRBD1 matching 10 junction bases. The sequenced sample was peripheral blood. The CDR3: CASSLQTGGDYGYTF. The DNA sequence reads TGTGCCAGCAGCTTACAGACAGGGGGCGACTATGGCTACACCTTC.